This is a list of T cell receptor beta chains from one sample in a study of Ad26.COV2.S vaccination and SARS-CoV-2 variants. Using immunoSEQ multiplex PCR, the repertoire was profiled, and TCRdb retains in-frame clones only, with some absent. The sample holds 180,000 or so clones, around nine tenths seen once. This specimen was peripheral blood, taken after recovery from COVID-19. These receptors all stem from a human donor who had recovered from COVID-19. Both conserved end residues are part of each CDR3. A D gene is named only where the DNA matches it firmly. The size field is filled for only some rows; it gives once, few, many or a size class.

v_call	d_call	clone_size	j_call	cdr3_aa	cdr3_nt
TRBV27	TRBD1	once	TRBJ2-7	CASSFTPGGASREQYF	TGTGCCAGCAGTTTTACCCCAGGGGGCGCTTCGAGGGAGCAGTACTTC
TRBV7-3	.	.	TRBJ2-3	CASSSGGTQYF	TGTGCCAGCAGCTCTGGGGGTACGCAGTATTTT
TRBV11-3	.	.	TRBJ2-7	CASSFGNYEQYF	TGTGCCAGCAGCTTCGGGAACTACGAGCAGTACTTC
TRBV6-1	.	.	TRBJ1-2	CASSEALRSSGGYTF	TGTGCCAGCAGTGAAGCGCTTCGGTCGTCGGGAGGCTACACCTTC
TRBV9	.	.	TRBJ2-7	CASSVSLAPSYEQYF	TGTGCCAGCAGCGTTAGCCTAGCGCCTTCCTACGAGCAGTACTTC
TRBV30	.	.	TRBJ2-6	CAWSGGGRGSGANVLTF	TGTGCCTGGAGCGGCGGGGGCAGGGGATCTGGGGCCAACGTCCTGACTTTC
TRBV28	TRBD1	.	TRBJ1-1	CASSLLTGVNTEAFF	TGTGCCAGCAGCCTCCTGACAGGGGTTAACACTGAAGCTTTCTTT
TRBV6-5	.	.	TRBJ2-1	CASSYGVREQFF	TGTGCCAGCAGTTATGGGGTTCGGGAGCAGTTCTTC
TRBV7-3	.	.	TRBJ2-3	CASSLQGSGTDTQYF	TGTGCCAGCAGCTTACAAGGGAGTGGGACAGATACGCAGTATTTT
TRBV5-1	TRBD1	.	TRBJ1-3	CASSLEGTGTGNTIYF	TGCGCCAGCAGCTTGGAGGGGACAGGGACTGGAAACACCATATATTTT
TRBV5-1	.	.	TRBJ1-3	CASSLGQLRNTIYF	TGCGCCAGCAGCTTGGGCCAGCTTAGAAACACCATATATTTT
TRBV7-2	TRBD1	.	TRBJ1-1	CASSSDRDTEAFF	TGTGCCAGCAGCTCTGACAGGGACACTGAAGCTTTCTTT
TRBV27	.	.	TRBJ2-3	CASSFLGAANTQYF	TGTGCCAGCAGTTTCCTCGGGGCCGCTAATACGCAGTATTTT
TRBV6-2/TRBV6-3	.	few	TRBJ2-7	CASSFDRTYEQYF	TGTGCCAGCAGTTTCGACAGGACCTACGAGCAGTACTTC
TRBV6-4	.	.	TRBJ1-1	CASSDSGKNTEAFF	TGTGCCAGCAGTGACTCGGGGAAGAACACTGAAGCTTTCTTT
TRBV5-3	TRBD1	.	TRBJ2-1	CARSHPDRGNEQFF	TGTGCCAGAAGCCACCCGGACAGGGGCAATGAGCAGTTCTTC
TRBV2	.	.	TRBJ2-1	CASSDVLANEQFF	TGTGCCAGCAGTGATGTACTAGCAAACGAGCAGTTCTTC
TRBV25-1	TRBD2	.	TRBJ2-1	CASSEWVSGDNEQFF	TGTGCCAGCAGTGAATGGGTTAGCGGGGACAATGAGCAGTTCTTC
TRBV10-3	.	.	TRBJ1-4	CAIGPGVGEKLFF	TGTGCCATCGGCCCAGGGGTGGGCGAAAAACTGTTTTTT
TRBV9	TRBD2	few	TRBJ2-1	CASSVRGGPPNEQFF	TGTGCCAGCAGCGTTCGCGGGGGGCCCCCCAATGAGCAGTTCTTC
TRBV5-3	.	.	TRBJ2-2	CARSTRGLANTGELFF	TGTGCCAGAAGCACGAGAGGGTTGGCGAACACCGGGGAGCTGTTTTTT
TRBV29-1	TRBD1	.	TRBJ1-2	CSVHPGQGNLRDYGYTF	TGCAGCGTTCATCCGGGACAGGGGAATTTAAGAGACTATGGCTACACCTTC
TRBV10-3	TRBD2	.	TRBJ2-7	CATLKTSDSGEQYF	TGTGCCACCCTTAAGACTAGCGATTCGGGAGAGCAGTACTTC
TRBV30	.	.	TRBJ1-1	CAWSVFFDRNTEAFF	TGTGCCTGGAGTGTATTTTTTGACAGGAACACTGAAGCTTTCTTT
TRBV4-2	.	.	TRBJ2-1	CASSQDQVGSYNEQFF	TGTGCCAGCAGCCAAGACCAGGTGGGATCCTACAATGAGCAGTTCTTC
TRBV5-4	TRBD2	.	TRBJ2-2	CASSLGTSGRVDTGELFF	TGTGCCAGCAGCTTGGGAACTAGCGGGAGAGTAGACACCGGGGAGCTGTTTTTT
TRBV2	.	.	TRBJ2-7	CASSDGSNYEQYF	TGTGCCAGCAGTGACGGGAGCAACTACGAGCAGTACTTC
TRBV19	.	.	TRBJ2-2	CASPTTSGTNTGELFF	TGTGCCAGCCCGACTACGTCAGGGACGAACACCGGGGAGCTGTTTTTT
TRBV7-9	.	.	TRBJ2-3	CASSLEGQSDTQYF	TGTGCCAGCAGCTTAGAAGGCCAGTCCGATACGCAGTATTTT
TRBV7-2	TRBD2	.	TRBJ2-1	CASSLASSGGYNEQFF	TGTGCCAGCAGCTTAGCGTCTAGCGGGGGATACAATGAGCAGTTCTTC
TRBV28	TRBD2	.	TRBJ2-7	CASSLGTIYEQYF	TGTGCCAGCAGCCTCGGGACTATCTACGAGCAGTACTTC
TRBV7-9	.	.	TRBJ2-7	CASSSTPYEQYF	TGTGCCAGCAGCTCGACCCCTTACGAGCAGTACTTC
TRBV28	.	.	TRBJ1-5	CASSSPTPDRSYSNQPQHF	TGTGCCAGCAGTTCTCCCACGCCCGACAGGTCCTATAGCAATCAGCCCCAGCATTTT
TRBV5-1	.	.	TRBJ2-5	CASSLVEEETQYF	TGCGCCAGCAGCTTGGTCGAAGAAGAGACCCAGTACTTC
TRBV30	.	.	TRBJ2-7	CAWSVWGLSYEQYF	TGTGCCTGGAGTGTATGGGGGCTGAGCTACGAGCAGTACTTC
TRBV9	.	once	TRBJ1-6	CASSDQGLNSPLHF	TGTGCCAGCAGCGACCAGGGGCTTAATTCACCCCTCCACTTT
TRBV6-5	TRBD1	.	TRBJ1-4	CATLKGQGHEKLFF	TGTGCCACACTAAAAGGACAGGGCCATGAAAAACTGTTTTTT
TRBV30	TRBD1	.	TRBJ2-3	CAWDMGQGVADTQYF	TGTGCCTGGGATATGGGACAGGGAGTCGCAGATACGCAGTATTTT
TRBV4-2	.	.	TRBJ1-1	CASSQEQLNTEAFF	TGTGCCAGCAGCCAAGAGCAGTTGAACACTGAAGCTTTCTTT
TRBV4-1	TRBD1	.	TRBJ2-7	CASSPTGISSYEQYF	TGCGCCAGCAGCCCGACAGGGATTAGCTCCTACGAGCAGTACTTC
TRBV5-1	.	.	TRBJ1-1	CASSLRGTEAFF	TGCGCCAGCAGCTTGCGAGGGACTGAAGCTTTCTTT
TRBV9	TRBD2	once	TRBJ2-1	CASSGPSSGVGIEQFF	TGTGCCAGCAGCGGGCCATCTAGCGGGGTGGGCATTGAGCAGTTCTTC
TRBV28	.	.	TRBJ1-3	CASSLFRGMGNTIYF	TGTGCCAGCAGTTTATTCAGGGGCATGGGAAACACCATATATTTT
TRBV6-5	.	once	TRBJ1-2	CASTAGPIYGYTF	TGTGCCAGCACGGCAGGCCCGATCTATGGCTACACCTTC
TRBV3-1/TRBV3-2	.	few	TRBJ2-1	CASSQTTRGEQFF	TGTGCCAGCAGCCAAACTACTCGGGGAGAGCAGTTCTTC